Listed here is a single T cell receptor (beta chain). This clone has a handful of counts. Its binding antigen is unknown. Per-nucleotide qualities are absent, and no much larger clonotype sits a single base away. The entire amount of isolated RNA was reverse transcribed using the High Capacity cDNA Reverse Transcription Kit, so the sequenced TCRB transcripts were expressed ones. Deep immunoSEQ sequencing was performed on naive, central memory and regulatory T cell samples, with an average of roughly 3.5 million total reads per sample. Sorted cells were lysed in RLT buffer and RNA was extracted with DNase-treated RNeasy Micro or Mini kits, depending on cell number. To prevent cross-contamination, every cell subset was processed on its own, while patient and healthy donor samples were processed together. The immunoSEQ multiplex PCR was used to amplify TCRB sequences from cDNA, yielding 87-bp fragments that span the CDR3 region. Sequencing of the amplicons was done on the Illumina HiSeq platform. For the original study's pipeline: Synthetic template baselines were used to correct PCR bias computationally, reads within Hamming distance 2 were collapsed together, and singletons that could not be merged were discarded. Reads were aligned against IMGT so that V, D and J genes, CDR3 length and insertions or deletions at six rearrangement sites could be assigned. Clonotype counts were normalized to sorted cell number within each subset before computing true diversity and Gini coefficients with the tcR R package. The overlap coefficient, calculated on TCRB nucleotide sequences, was used to quantify repertoire sharing. As a proxy for the pre-selection repertoire, out-of-frame TCRB sequences from naive cells were analyzed. Sourced from immuneACCESS, this table was stored by TCRdb with only in-frame sequences that have V and J called. A share of the clones is absent; for the studies checked, an unresolved V gene accounts for under half, and the remainder has no known explanation. V, J and clone size are those of that table, while D and trimming were read from the DNA. Here the sample has under 400,000 clones; 10% to 15% occur a single time. The biggest ten clones account for 0.017% of the sample.

This entry is derived from a study of beta chain features in type 1 diabetes (dated by TCRdb to about 2018). Notes on the research overall: Mean age, gender distribution, total cell number and subset yield were not different between patients and healthy donors. A total of roughly 99 million sorted cells were examined across all samples, and the number of cells per subset was strongly correlated with RNA yield. Regulatory and stem cell-like memory subsets were isolated from only 8 patients and about 8 healthy donors, whereas naive and central memory subsets came from all 30 or so donors. In the study, TCRB repertoires of sorted circulating CD4+ T cell subsets from recently diagnosed type 1 diabetes patients were compared with those of matched healthy donors.

Each donor gave one peripheral blood draw, averaging about 120 mL, which was collected into heparinised tubes. Naive, central memory, regulatory and stem cell-like memory CD4+ T cells were sorted on a BD FACSAria II using a panel including CD45RO, CCR7, CD25, CD127, CD95 and CD27. A purity above 95% was achieved for all sorted populations. PBMCs were isolated immediately by Lymphoprep density gradient centrifugation and stained directly without culture. To minimize batch effects, samples were stained and sorted in pairs, one healthy donor with one patient per experiment. The CDR3, from cysteine to phenylalanine, totals 16 residues. Only the CDR3 DNA is retained, 48 bases long and in frame from the first base. Germline trimming: 4 bases from V, 3 bases from J; junction bases outside gene matches: 10. For CDR1 and CDR2, the germline V gene lists SGDLS and YYNGEE. On the study overall, not on this receptor specifically: Fewer insertions and more nucleotide deletions at VDJ recombination sites were observed in patients with type 1 diabetes, implying thymic rearrangement abnormalities. In all four CD4+ subsets, TCRB CDR3 length was moderately but significantly shorter in type 1 diabetes patients. Shorter templates might have been favored by PCR, but patient and control samples were amplified and corrected together, so both groups would have been affected equally by any skew. Only small numbers of individuals were included in the HLA sub-analyses, which left unresolved whether HLA type had any influence on TCRB rearrangement. Naive, central memory and regulatory TCRB repertoires appeared to be more alike among patients than among healthy donors. Because cDNA rather than genomic DNA was sequenced, highly expressing activated cells could have been over-represented, although no difference in activation and CD3 levels was found between groups.

The chain is made from TRBV9 and TRBJ2-7; TRBD1 fits 10 bases in the junction. The sequence came from a man aged 18-30 years in good health. Sequenced sample: naive CD4+ T cells from blood. Read against the paper, the sample's cell subset or site label means: true naive CD4+ T cells. The bases read TGTGCCAGCAGCCCTACTTCGACAGGGGGCTTCTACGAGCAGTACTTC. This sequence encodes CASSPTSTGGFYEQYF.